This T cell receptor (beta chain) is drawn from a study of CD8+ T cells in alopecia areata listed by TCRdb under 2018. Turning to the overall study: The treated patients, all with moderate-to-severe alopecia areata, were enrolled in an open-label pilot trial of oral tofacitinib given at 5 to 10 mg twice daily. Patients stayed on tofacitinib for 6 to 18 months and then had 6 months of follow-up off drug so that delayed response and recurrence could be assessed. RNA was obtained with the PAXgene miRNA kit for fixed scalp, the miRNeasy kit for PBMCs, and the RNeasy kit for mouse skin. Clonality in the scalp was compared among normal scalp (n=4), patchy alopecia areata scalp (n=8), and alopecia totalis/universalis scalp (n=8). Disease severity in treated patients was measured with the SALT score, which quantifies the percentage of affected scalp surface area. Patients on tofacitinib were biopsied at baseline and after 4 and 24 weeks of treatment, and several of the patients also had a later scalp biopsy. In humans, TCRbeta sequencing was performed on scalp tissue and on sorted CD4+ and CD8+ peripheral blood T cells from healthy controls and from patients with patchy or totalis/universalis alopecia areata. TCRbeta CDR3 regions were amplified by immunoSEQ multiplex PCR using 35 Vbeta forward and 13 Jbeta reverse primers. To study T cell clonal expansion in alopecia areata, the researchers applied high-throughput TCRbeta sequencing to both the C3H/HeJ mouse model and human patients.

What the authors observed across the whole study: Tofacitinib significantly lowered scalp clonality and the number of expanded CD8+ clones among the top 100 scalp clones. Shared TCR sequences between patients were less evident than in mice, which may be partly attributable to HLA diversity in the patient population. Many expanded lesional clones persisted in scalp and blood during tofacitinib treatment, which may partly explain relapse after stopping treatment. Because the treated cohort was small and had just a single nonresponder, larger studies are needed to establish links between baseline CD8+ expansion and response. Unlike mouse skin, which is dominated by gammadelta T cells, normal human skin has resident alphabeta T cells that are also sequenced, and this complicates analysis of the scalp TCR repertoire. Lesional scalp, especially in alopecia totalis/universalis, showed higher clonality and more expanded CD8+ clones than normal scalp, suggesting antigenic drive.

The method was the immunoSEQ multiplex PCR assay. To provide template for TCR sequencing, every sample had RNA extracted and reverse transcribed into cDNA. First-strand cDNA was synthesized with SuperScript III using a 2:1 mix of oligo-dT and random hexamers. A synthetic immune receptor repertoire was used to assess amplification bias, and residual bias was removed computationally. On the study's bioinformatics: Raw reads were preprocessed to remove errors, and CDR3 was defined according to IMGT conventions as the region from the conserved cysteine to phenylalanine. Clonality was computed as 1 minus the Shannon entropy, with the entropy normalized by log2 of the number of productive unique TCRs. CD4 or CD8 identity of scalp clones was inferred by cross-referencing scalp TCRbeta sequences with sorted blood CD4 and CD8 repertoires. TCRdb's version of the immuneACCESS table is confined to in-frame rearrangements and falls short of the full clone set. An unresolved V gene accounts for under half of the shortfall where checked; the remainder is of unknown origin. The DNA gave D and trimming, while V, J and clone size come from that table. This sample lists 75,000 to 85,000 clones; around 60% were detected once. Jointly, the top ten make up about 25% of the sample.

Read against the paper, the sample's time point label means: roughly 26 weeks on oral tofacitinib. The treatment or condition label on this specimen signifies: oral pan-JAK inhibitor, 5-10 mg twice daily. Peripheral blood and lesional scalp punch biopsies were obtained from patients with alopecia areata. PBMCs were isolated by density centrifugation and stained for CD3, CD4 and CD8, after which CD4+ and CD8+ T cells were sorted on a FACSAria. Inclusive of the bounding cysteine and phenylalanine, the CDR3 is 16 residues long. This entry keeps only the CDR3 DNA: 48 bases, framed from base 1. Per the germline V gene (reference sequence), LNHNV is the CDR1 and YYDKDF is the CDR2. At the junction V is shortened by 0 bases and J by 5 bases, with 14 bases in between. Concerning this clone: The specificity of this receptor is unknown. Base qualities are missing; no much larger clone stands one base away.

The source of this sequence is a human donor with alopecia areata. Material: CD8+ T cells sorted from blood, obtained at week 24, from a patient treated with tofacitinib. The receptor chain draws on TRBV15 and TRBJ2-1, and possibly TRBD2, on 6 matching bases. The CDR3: CATSRDPSDPNNEQFF. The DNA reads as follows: TGTGCCACCAGCAGAGATCCTAGCGACCCGAACAATGAGCAGTTCTTC.